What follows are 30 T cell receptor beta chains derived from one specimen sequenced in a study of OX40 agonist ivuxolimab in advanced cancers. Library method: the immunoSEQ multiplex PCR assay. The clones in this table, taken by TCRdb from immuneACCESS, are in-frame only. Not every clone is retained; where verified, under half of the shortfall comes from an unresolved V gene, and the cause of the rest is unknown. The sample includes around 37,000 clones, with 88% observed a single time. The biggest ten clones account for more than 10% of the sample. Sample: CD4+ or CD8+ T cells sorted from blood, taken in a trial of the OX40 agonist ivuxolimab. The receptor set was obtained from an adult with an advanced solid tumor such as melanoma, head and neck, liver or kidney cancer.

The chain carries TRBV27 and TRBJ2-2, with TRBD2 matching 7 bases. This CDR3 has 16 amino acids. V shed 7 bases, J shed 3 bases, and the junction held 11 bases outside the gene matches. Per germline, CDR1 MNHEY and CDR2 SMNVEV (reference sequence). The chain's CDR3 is CASMAGLAGYTGELFF. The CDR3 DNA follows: TGTGCCAGCATGGCGGGATTAGCGGGTTACACCGGGGAGCTGTTTTTT.

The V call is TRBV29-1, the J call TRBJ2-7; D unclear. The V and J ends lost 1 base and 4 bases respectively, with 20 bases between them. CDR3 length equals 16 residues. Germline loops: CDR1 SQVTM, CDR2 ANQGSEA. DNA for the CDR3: TGCAGCGTTGAAGCGGTAGGCGGAAAACCCTCTTACGAGCAGTACTTC. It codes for CSVEAVGGKPSYEQYF.

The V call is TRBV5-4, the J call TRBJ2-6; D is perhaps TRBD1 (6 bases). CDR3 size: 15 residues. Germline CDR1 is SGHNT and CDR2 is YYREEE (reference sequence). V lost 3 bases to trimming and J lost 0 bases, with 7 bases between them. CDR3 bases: TGTGCCAGCAGCTCACAGGGCTCTGGGGCCAACGTCCTGACTTTC. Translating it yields CASSSQGSGANVLTF.

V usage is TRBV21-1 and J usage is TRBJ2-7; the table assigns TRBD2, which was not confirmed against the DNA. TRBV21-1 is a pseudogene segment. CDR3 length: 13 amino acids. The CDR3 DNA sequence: TGTGCCAGCATGATACGGGAAACCTACGAGCAGTACTTC. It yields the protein CASMIRETYEQYF.

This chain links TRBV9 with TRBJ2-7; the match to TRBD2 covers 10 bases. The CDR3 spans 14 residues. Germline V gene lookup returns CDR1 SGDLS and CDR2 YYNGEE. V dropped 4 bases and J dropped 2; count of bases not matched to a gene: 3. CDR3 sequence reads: CASSPSGRPYEQYF. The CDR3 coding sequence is TGTGCCAGCAGCCCTAGCGGGAGACCCTACGAGCAGTACTTC.

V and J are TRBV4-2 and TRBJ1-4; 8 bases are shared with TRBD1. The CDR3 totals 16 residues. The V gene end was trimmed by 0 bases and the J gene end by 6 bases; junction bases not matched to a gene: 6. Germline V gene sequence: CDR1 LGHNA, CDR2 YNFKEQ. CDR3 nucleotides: TGTGCCAGCAGCCAAGAGACAGGGGTAGCCCATGAAAAACTGTTTTTT. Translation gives CASSQETGVAHEKLFF.

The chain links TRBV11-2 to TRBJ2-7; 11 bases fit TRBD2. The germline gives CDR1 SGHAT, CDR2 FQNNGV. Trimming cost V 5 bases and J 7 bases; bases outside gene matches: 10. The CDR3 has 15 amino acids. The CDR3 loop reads CASSHTSGSTYEQYF. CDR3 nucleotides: TGTGCCAGCAGCCACACTAGCGGGAGTACGTATGAGCAGTACTTC.

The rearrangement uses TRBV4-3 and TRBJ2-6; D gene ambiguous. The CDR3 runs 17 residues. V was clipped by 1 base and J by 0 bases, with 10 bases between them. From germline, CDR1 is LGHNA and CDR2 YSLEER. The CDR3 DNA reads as TGCGCCAGCAGCCAAGGGATTGTACTCTCTGGGGCCAACGTCCTGACTTTC. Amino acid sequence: CASSQGIVLSGANVLTF.

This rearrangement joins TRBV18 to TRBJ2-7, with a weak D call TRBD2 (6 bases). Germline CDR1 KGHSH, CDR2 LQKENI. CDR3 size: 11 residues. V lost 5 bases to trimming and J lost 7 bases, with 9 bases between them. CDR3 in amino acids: CASSSGGEQYF. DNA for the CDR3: TGTGCCAGCTCATCCGGGGGAGAGCAGTACTTC.

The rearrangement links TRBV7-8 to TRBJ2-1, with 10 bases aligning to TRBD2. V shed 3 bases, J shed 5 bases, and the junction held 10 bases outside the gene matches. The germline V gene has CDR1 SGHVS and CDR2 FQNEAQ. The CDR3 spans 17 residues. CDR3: CASSLISGRAIDNEQFF. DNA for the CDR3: TGTGCCAGCAGCTTGATAAGCGGGAGGGCCATCGACAATGAGCAGTTCTTC.

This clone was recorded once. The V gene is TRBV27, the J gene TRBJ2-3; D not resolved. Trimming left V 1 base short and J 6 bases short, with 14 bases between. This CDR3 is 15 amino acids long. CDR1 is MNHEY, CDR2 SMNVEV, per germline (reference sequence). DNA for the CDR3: TGTGCCAGCAGTTTATTCTGGAGCCGAAGGGATACGCAGTATTTT. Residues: CASSLFWSRRDTQYF.

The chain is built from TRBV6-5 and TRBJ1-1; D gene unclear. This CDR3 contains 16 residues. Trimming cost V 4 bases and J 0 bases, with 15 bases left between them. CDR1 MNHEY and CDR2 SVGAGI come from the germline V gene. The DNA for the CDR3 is TGTGCCAGCAGTTCCATGGACTTTGGCATGAACACTGAAGCTTTCTTT. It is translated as CASSSMDFGMNTEAFF.

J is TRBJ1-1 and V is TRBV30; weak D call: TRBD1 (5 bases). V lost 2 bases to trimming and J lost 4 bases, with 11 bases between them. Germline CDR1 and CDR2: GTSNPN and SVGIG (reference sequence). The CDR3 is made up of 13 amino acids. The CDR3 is CAWSRLGGTEAFF. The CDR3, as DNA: TGTGCCTGGAGTCGCTTGGGGGGCACTGAAGCTTTCTTT.

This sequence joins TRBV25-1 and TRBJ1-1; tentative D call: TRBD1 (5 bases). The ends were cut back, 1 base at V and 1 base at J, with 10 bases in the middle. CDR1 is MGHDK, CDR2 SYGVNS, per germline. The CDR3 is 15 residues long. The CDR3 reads CASSESQGTNTEAFF. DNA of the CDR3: TGTGCCAGCAGTGAATCTCAGGGTACGAACACTGAAGCTTTCTTT.

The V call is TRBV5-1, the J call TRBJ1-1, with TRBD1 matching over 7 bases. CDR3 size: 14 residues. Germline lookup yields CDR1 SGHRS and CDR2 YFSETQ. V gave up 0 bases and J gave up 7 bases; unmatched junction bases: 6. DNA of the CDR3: TGCGCCAGCAGCTTGGCGACAGGGAAGATTGAAGCTTTCTTT. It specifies CASSLATGKIEAFF.

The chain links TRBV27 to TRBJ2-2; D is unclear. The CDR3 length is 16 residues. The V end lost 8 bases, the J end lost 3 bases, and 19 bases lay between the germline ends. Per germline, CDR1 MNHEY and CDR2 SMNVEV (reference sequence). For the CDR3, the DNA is TGTGCCAGCTCCCCCCGCTTCGGACCATACACCGGGGAGCTGTTTTTT. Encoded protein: CASSPRFGPYTGELFF.

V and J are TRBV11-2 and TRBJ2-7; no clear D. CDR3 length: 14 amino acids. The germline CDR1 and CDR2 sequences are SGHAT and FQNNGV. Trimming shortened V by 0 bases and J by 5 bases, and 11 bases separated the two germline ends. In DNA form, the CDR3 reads TGTGCCAGCAGCTTAGATTCCCCAGCCAACGAGCAGTACTTC. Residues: CASSLDSPANEQYF.

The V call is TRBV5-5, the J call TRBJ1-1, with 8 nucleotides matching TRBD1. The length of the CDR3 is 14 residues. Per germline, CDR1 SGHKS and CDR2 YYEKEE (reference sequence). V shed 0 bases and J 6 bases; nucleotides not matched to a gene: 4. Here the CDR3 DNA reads TGTGCCAGCAGCTTGGCGACAGGGGACCCTGAAGCTTTCTTT. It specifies CASSLATGDPEAFF.

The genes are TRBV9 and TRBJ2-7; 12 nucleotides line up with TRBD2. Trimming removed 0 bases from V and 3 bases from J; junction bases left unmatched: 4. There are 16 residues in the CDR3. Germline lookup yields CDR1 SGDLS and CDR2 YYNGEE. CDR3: CASSVAGLAGRYEQYF. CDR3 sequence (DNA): TGTGCCAGCAGCGTAGCTGGACTAGCGGGACGCTACGAGCAGTACTTC.

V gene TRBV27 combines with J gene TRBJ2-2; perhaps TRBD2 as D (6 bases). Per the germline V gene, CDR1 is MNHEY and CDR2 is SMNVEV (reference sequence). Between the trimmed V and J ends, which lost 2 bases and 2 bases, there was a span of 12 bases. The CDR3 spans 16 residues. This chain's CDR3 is CASSLSGGGNTGELFF. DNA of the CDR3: TGTGCCAGCAGTTTAAGTGGGGGAGGTAACACCGGGGAGCTGTTTTTT.

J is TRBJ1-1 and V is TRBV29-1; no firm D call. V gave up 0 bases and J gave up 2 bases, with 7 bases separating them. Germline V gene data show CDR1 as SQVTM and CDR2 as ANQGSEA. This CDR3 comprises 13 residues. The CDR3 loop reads CSVEDPVNTEAFF. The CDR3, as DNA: TGCAGCGTTGAAGATCCCGTAAACACTGAAGCTTTCTTT.

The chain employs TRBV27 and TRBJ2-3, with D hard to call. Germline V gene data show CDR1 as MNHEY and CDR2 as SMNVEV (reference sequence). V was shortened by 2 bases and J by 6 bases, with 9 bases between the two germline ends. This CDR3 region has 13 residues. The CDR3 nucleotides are TGTGCCAGCAGTTTACCCCCCCCGGATACGCAGTATTTT. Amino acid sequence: CASSLPPPDTQYF.

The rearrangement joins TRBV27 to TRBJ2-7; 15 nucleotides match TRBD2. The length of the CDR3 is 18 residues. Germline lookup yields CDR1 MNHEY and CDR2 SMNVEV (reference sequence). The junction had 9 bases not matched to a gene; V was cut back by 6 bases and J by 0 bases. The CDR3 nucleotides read TGTGCCAGCAGCGCCGGACTAGCGGGAGGGCCTGTCTCCTACGAGCAGTACTTC. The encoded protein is CASSAGLAGGPVSYEQYF.

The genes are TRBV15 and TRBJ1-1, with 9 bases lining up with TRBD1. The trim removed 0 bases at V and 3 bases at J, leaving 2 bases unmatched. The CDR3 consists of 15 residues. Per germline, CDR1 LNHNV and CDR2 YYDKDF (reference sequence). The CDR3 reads CATSRDHRGHTEAFF. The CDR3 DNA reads TGTGCCACCAGCAGAGATCACAGGGGGCACACTGAAGCTTTCTTT.

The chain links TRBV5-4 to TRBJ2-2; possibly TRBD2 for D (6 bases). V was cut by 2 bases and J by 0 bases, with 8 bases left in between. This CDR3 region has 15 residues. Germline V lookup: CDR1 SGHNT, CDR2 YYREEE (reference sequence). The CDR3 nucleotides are TGTGCCAGCAGCTTTAGCGGCTCGAACACCGGGGAGCTGTTTTTT. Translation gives CASSFSGSNTGELFF.

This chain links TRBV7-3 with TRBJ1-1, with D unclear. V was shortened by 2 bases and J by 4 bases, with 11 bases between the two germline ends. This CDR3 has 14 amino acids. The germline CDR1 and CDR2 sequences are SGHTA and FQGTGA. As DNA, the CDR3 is TGTGCCAGCAGCTTAGAGGAGGGAATCACTGAAGCTTTCTTT. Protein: CASSLEEGITEAFF.

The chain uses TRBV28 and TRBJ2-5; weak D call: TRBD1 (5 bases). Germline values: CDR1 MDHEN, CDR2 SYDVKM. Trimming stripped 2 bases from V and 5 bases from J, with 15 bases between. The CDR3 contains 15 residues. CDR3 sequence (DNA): TGTGCCAGCAGTTTAAGCAGGGTCGTACGGGAGACCCAGTACTTC. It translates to CASSLSRVVRETQYF.

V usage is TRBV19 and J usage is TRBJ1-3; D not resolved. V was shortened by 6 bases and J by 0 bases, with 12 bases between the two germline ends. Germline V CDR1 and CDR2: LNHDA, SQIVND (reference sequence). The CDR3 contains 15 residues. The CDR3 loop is CASRLMGNSGNTIYF. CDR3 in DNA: TGTGCCAGTAGGCTAATGGGCAACTCTGGAAACACCATATATTTT.

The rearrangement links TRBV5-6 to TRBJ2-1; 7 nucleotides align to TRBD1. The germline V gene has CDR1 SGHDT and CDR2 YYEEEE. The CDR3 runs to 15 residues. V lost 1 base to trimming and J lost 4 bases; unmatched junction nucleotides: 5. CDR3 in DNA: TGTGCCAGCAGCTTGCCACAGGGGATATACAATGAGCAGTTCTTC. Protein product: CASSLPQGIYNEQFF.

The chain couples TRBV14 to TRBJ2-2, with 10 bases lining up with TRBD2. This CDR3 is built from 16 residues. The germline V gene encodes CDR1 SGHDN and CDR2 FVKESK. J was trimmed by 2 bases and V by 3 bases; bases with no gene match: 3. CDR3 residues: CASSQEREGNTGELFF. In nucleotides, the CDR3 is TGTGCCAGCAGCCAGGAGCGGGAGGGTAACACCGGGGAGCTGTTTTTT. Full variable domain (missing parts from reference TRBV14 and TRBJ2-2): EAGVTQFPSHSVIEKGQTVTLRCDPISGHDNLYWYRRVMGKEIKFLLHFVKESKQDESGMPNNRFLAERTGGTYSTLKVQPAELEDSGVYFCASSQEREGNTGELFFGEGSRLTVL.